These 17 T cell receptor beta chains originate from one sample sequenced in a study of shared clonotypes between healthy human individuals. TCRdb's table, derived via immunoSEQ multiplex PCR, lists solely in-frame clones and lacks some. Of around 2,000,000 clones listed, roughly 95% are singletons. Positive CCR7 selection of CD45RO-negative cells yielded the naive CD8 cells, and terminally differentiated effector memory CD45RA+ cells were excluded. The sequenced sample consisted of naive CD8+ T cells sorted from blood. These receptors came from a man aged 18 to 29 in good health.

As regards this clone: Other DNA sequences in this specimen translate into the identical CDR3. The J gene is TRBJ2-7, the V gene TRBV7-8; unclear D gene. The ends were cut back, 3 bases at V and 0 bases at J, with 3 bases in the middle. CDR3 length equals 12 residues. Looked up from germline, CDR1 is SGHVS and CDR2 is FQNEAQ. The CDR3 protein is CASSFDSYEQYF. For the CDR3, the DNA is TGTGCCAGCAGCTTCGACTCCTACGAGCAGTACTTC. The full variable domain, rest sourced from reference TRBV7-8 and TRBJ2-7, is GAGVSQSPRYKVAKRGQDVALRCDPISGHVSLFWYQQALGQGPEFLTYFQNEAQLDKSGLPSDRFFAERPEGSVSTLKIQRTQQEDSAVYLCASSFDSYEQYFGPGTRLTVT.

The V call is TRBV6-9, the J call TRBJ2-1; 9 bases agree with TRBD2. V gave up 6 bases and J gave up 7 bases; unmatched junction bases: 7. Germline V gene sequence: CDR1 MNHGY, CDR2 SVAAGI. The CDR3 consists of 14 residues. CDR3 region: CASRQGLAGNEQFF. CDR3 nucleotides: TGTGCCAGCAGACAGGGACTAGCCGGGAATGAGCAGTTCTTC.

The rearrangement uses TRBV5-6 and TRBJ2-1; a possible D gene is TRBD1 (6 bases). Per the germline V gene, CDR1 is SGHDT and CDR2 is YYEEEE. V shed 0 bases and J shed 4 bases, with 14 bases lying between them. There are 16 residues in the CDR3. The CDR3 DNA follows: TGTGCCAGCAGCTTGGAGGTTTGGACAGAATACAATGAGCAGTTCTTC. It codes for CASSLEVWTEYNEQFF.

The chain uses TRBV27 and TRBJ2-1; 13 bases agree with TRBD2. The V segment lost 7 bases and the J segment 7 bases; nucleotides outside the gene matches: 7. The CDR3 consists of 15 residues. Per the germline V gene, CDR1 is MNHEY and CDR2 is SMNVEV (reference sequence). The CDR3 protein is CASISGTSGKNEQFF. The CDR3 DNA follows: TGTGCCAGCATCTCTGGGACTAGCGGGAAAAATGAGCAGTTCTTC.

J is TRBJ1-4 and V is TRBV7-9; the D gene is possibly TRBD1 (5 bases). V was trimmed by 0 bases and J by 8 bases, leaving 13 bases between them. CDR1 and CDR2 (germline): SEHNR, FQNEAQ (reference sequence). The CDR3 is 15 residues long. Written as DNA, the CDR3 is TGTGCCAGCAGCTTAGCGCAGGGCAGGGAAGAAAAACTGTTTTTT. Protein sequence: CASSLAQGREEKLFF.

This clone appeared a single time. CDR3 sequence reads: CASSQDPTPSYEQYF. CDR3 DNA sequence: TGTGCCAGCAGCCAGGACCCCACCCCGTCCTACGAGCAGTACTTC. V gene TRBV4-2 combines with J gene TRBJ2-7; the D is unclear. Deletions cut 3 bases from V and 1 base from J, with 13 bases between. CDR3 length: 15 residues. Looked up from germline, CDR1 is LGHNA and CDR2 is YNFKEQ.

This sequence joins TRBV27 and TRBJ2-1, with 9 nucleotides matching TRBD2. The CDR3 sequence is 16 residues long. V gave up 4 bases and J gave up 7 bases; unmatched junction bases: 11. Germline CDR1 is MNHEY and CDR2 is SMNVEV (reference sequence). The CDR3 DNA reads TGTGCCAGCAGTTCGGATGTTAGCGGGAGTAGAAATGAGCAGTTCTTC. It yields the protein CASSSDVSGSRNEQFF.

V is TRBV11-2 and J is TRBJ2-7; D is perhaps TRBD1 (5 bases). In germline, CDR1 is SGHAT, CDR2 FQNNGV. The CDR3 sequence is 17 residues long. With 4 bases removed from V and 4 bases from J, the gap between germline ends came to 23 bases. The CDR3 region has the DNA TGTGCCAGCAGCTACAATCCCATGGAAGGGGTCCTATACGAGCAGTACTTC. Its translation is CASSYNPMEGVLYEQYF.

This chain uses TRBV5-6 with TRBJ2-7; 11 bases are a match to TRBD1. Germline CDR1 is SGHDT and CDR2 is YYEEEE. The CDR3 length is 16 residues. V trimming: 1 base; J trimming: 2 bases; junction bases outside the gene matches: 5. Here the CDR3 reads CASSLLGTGGPYEQYF. CDR3 coding DNA: TGTGCCAGCAGCTTGTTAGGGACAGGGGGGCCCTACGAGCAGTACTTC. The full variable domain, rest sourced from reference TRBV5-6 and TRBJ2-7, is DAGVTQSPTHLIKTRGQQVTLRCSPKSGHDTVSWYQQALGQGPQFIFQYYEEEERQRGNFPDRFSGHQFPNYSSELNVNALLLGDSALYLCASSLLGTGGPYEQYFGPGTRLTVT.

The V call is TRBV2, the J call TRBJ2-5; tentatively, D is TRBD2 (6 bases). Germline V gene lookup returns CDR1 SNHLY and CDR2 FYNNEI. V was clipped by 7 bases and J by 0 bases, with 12 bases between them. CDR3 size: 14 residues. CDR3 protein: CASTEGTDQETQYF. The CDR3 bases are TGTGCCAGCACCGAAGGGACTGACCAAGAGACCCAGTACTTC.

This chain connects TRBV6-5 to TRBJ1-2, with 11 nucleotides matching TRBD1. Germline V lookup: CDR1 MNHEY, CDR2 SVGAGI. With 6 bases clipped from V and 3 bases from J, the junction kept 6 bases outside the gene matches. The CDR3 sequence is 15 residues long. This chain's CDR3 is CASSEPGQGDYGYTF. DNA for the CDR3: TGTGCCAGCAGCGAGCCGGGACAGGGGGACTATGGCTACACCTTC.

A word on this clone: This sample includes further DNA sequences coding for the same CDR3. The rearrangement joins TRBV7-9 to TRBJ2-7, with 9 bases matching TRBD2. Germline values: CDR1 SEHNR, CDR2 FQNEAQ (reference sequence). V lost 2 bases and J lost 1; bases outside the gene matches: 3. CDR3 size: 15 residues. CDR3 in amino acids: CASSLSGRSSYEQYF. The CDR3 DNA reads TGTGCCAGCAGCTTAAGCGGGAGGAGTTCCTACGAGCAGTACTTC.

This clone occurred once. The sample contains more than one DNA sequence encoding this CDR3. CDR3: CASSVAGLSTDTQYF. Written as DNA, the CDR3 is TGTGCCAGCAGCGTAGCCGGTCTTAGCACAGATACGCAGTATTTT. This chain joins TRBV9 and TRBJ2-3; D is unclear. V lost 0 bases and J lost 0, with 8 bases in between. The V gene's germline CDR1 is SGDLS and CDR2 YYNGEE. CDR3 length equals 15 residues.

This clone was seen once. The identical CDR3 is also encoded by other nucleotide sequences in the sample. The chain has TRBV6-5 and TRBJ2-7; the D is unclear. V dropped 2 bases and J dropped 4 bases, with 6 bases sitting between them. Per germline, CDR1 MNHEY and CDR2 SVGAGI. This CDR3 is 12 amino acids long. For the CDR3, the DNA is TGTGCCAGCAGTTACCCTGGATACGAGCAGTACTTC. It codes for CASSYPGYEQYF.

V is TRBV30 and J is TRBJ2-7; D uncertain. CDR3 length equals 13 residues. V shed 5 bases and J shed 0 bases, with 11 bases lying between them. Per germline, CDR1 GTSNPN and CDR2 SVGIG (reference sequence). The CDR3 is CAWAHTASYEQYF. CDR3 bases: TGTGCCTGGGCCCACACAGCCTCCTACGAGCAGTACTTC.

This chain joins TRBV28 and TRBJ2-7, with TRBD2 as a possible D gene (6 bases). Germline V gene lookup returns CDR1 MDHEN and CDR2 SYDVKM. Trimming pared 6 bases from V and 6 bases from J, leaving 18 bases between. The CDR3 has 14 residues. The CDR3 coding sequence is TGTGCCAGCAGGGGGGGTGGGAGAGGGATCGAGCAGTACTTC. It translates to CASRGGGRGIEQYF.

This clone was counted between two and nine times. The same CDR3 can be traced to other DNA sequences in this sample. This chain joins TRBV9 and TRBJ2-3; D call uncertain. Germline assignment: CDR1 SGDLS and CDR2 YYNGEE. The CDR3 is 12 amino acids. The germline V and J ends were trimmed by 4 bases and 2 bases, with 5 bases remaining between them. In nucleotides, the CDR3 is TGTGCCAGCAGCCCGAACACAGATACGCAGTATTTT. Its protein is CASSPNTDTQYF. Full variable domain (rest looked up from reference TRBV9 and TRBJ2-3): DSGVTQTPKHLITATGQRVTLRCSPRSGDLSVYWYQQSLDQGLQFLIQYYNGEERAKGNILERFSAQQFPDLHSELNLSSLELGDSALYFCASSPNTDTQYFGPGTRLTVL.